The sequence of this T cell receptor (beta chain) was determined in a study of beta chain features in type 1 diabetes. The authors sorted CD4+ naive, central memory, regulatory and stem cell-like memory cells via CD45RO/CCR7/CD25/CD127/CD95/CD27. Losses at the gene ends were 3 bases for V and 5 bases for J; bases not matched to a gene: 10. Germline V gives CDR1 MNHEY, CDR2 SMNVEV (reference sequence). The CDR3 extends over 16 amino acids. As concerns this clone: Its antigen is not identified.

Every bit of the isolated RNA underwent reverse transcription, so sequencing read expressed TCRB transcripts. Assay used: immunoSEQ multiplex PCR; TCRdb lists only in-frame clones, some missing. The profile covers roughly 150,000 clones, with around 7.9% appearing a single time and under 0.55% taken by the ten largest. Study-wide results and caveats: With patients and controls alike, PCR might favor shorter templates to an equal degree. Comparison showed that naive, central memory and Treg TCRB repertoires appeared more similar among patients than among healthy donors. In type 1 diabetes patients, VDJ junctions had fewer insertions; deletions at these junctions were more frequent. All four CD4+ subsets from Type 1 diabetes patients carried moderately but significantly shorter TCRB CDR3s.

The clonotype originates from a man in his late teens or twenties with type 1 diabetes. Sequenced: central memory CD4+ T cells from blood. The gene calls are TRBV27 and TRBJ1-2, with 9 nucleotides matching TRBD1. This chain's CDR3 is CASSLRAQGAGYGYTF. The CDR3 coding sequence is TGTGCCAGCAGTTTGAGGGCACAGGGGGCTGGGTATGGCTACACCTTC.